Listed below are T cell receptor beta chains from one sample, sequenced in a study of blood T cell repertoires in COVID-19. TCRdb keeps only in-frame clones here, not all; method: immunoSEQ multiplex PCR. The sample carries some 190,000 clones, approximately 85% recorded once. Sequencing was done on a sample of peripheral blood. These receptors were collected from a man aged 55-75 years with acute or convalescent COVID-19. Both conserved end residues are part of each CDR3. D genes are given only for firm matches. The size field is filled for only some rows; it gives once, few, many or a size class.

v_gene	abundance	j_gene	d_gene	CDR3aa	CDR3nt
TRBV7-3	-	TRBJ2-1	-	CASSALTATGEQFF	TGTGCCAGCAGCGCCCTGACAGCGACTGGGGAGCAGTTCTTC
TRBV7-3	-	TRBJ2-7	TRBD2	CASSLNLGALGLADYEQYF	TGTGCCAGCAGCTTAAATCTGGGAGCCTTAGGGCTAGCGGATTACGAGCAGTACTTC
TRBV6-2/TRBV6-3	-	TRBJ2-7	-	CASSNPSDSYEQYF	TGTGCCAGCAGCAACCCTAGCGACTCCTACGAGCAGTACTTC
TRBV3-1/TRBV3-2	-	TRBJ2-7	TRBD2	CASSQEGTSREQYF	TGTGCCAGCAGCCAAGAGGGGACTAGCCGCGAGCAGTACTTC
TRBV7-2	-	TRBJ2-7	TRBD2	CASSLGGLAAVEQYF	TGTGCCAGCAGCTTAGGTGGGCTAGCGGCCGTCGAGCAGTACTTC
TRBV27	once	TRBJ1-5	TRBD1	CASSPQGGRSNQPQHF	TGTGCCAGCAGTCCTCAGGGGGGCAGGAGCAATCAGCCCCAGCATTTT
TRBV28	-	TRBJ2-1	-	CASSSPQQASYNEQFF	TGTGCCAGCAGTTCCCCTCAGCAGGCGTCCTACAATGAGCAGTTCTTC
TRBV6-5	-	TRBJ1-5	TRBD1	CASRSGGRSGNQPQHF	TGTGCCAGCCGTTCAGGGGGCCGTTCGGGCAATCAGCCCCAGCATTTT
TRBV5-1	-	TRBJ2-2	TRBD2	CASSLRGGRNTGELFF	TGCGCCAGCAGCTTGCGGGGCGGGAGGAACACCGGGGAGCTGTTTTTT
TRBV4-3	-	TRBJ1-4	-	CASSQGGGGALFF	TGCGCCAGCAGCCAAGGAGGGGGGGGTGCGTTGTTTTTT
TRBV10-3	once	TRBJ2-1	-	CAISGTGSSYNEQFF	TGTGCCATCAGTGGGACGGGAAGCTCCTACAATGAGCAGTTCTTC
TRBV6-5	-	TRBJ1-1	TRBD1	CATQGAGNTEAFF	TGTGCCACTCAGGGGGCGGGGAACACTGAAGCTTTCTTT
TRBV4-3	few	TRBJ2-1	TRBD2	CASSQVLSGRAGNEQFF	TGCGCCAGCAGCCAAGTTCTTAGCGGGAGGGCCGGTAATGAGCAGTTCTTC
TRBV29-1	-	TRBJ2-1	TRBD2	CSVDTSGRRNEQFF	TGCAGCGTTGATACTAGCGGGAGGCGGAATGAGCAGTTCTTC
TRBV28	-	TRBJ2-1	TRBD2	CASSLGTSLYNEQFF	TGTGCCAGCAGTTTAGGGACTAGTCTTTACAATGAGCAGTTCTTC
TRBV19	-	TRBJ2-3	-	CASSISDRTSTDTQYF	TGTGCCAGTAGTATATCTGATCGTACTAGCACAGATACGCAGTATTTT
TRBV5-5	-	TRBJ2-1	TRBD1	CASSLEGTGVSGYNEQFF	TGTGCCAGCAGCTTGGAAGGGACAGGGGTTAGCGGGTACAATGAGCAGTTCTTC
TRBV2	-	TRBJ1-1	-	CASSFMNTEAFF	TGTGCCAGCTCTTTTATGAACACTGAAGCTTTCTTT
TRBV20-1	-	TRBJ2-7	-	CSAATADEQYF	TGCAGTGCTGCTACAGCGGATGAGCAGTACTTC
TRBV19	-	TRBJ2-3	TRBD2	CASSTRSSGSTDTQYF	TGTGCCAGTAGTACCCGGAGTAGCGGGAGCACAGATACGCAGTATTTT
TRBV19	few	TRBJ2-1	-	CASSIDGSGNEQFF	TGTGCCAGTAGTATAGACGGCTCAGGGAATGAGCAGTTCTTC
TRBV9	-	TRBJ2-7	TRBD2	CASSVGGGEQYF	TGTGCCAGCAGCGTAGGGGGAGGGGAGCAGTACTTC
TRBV4-1	once	TRBJ2-4	-	CASSQEQRQGWLAGAKNIQYF	TGCGCCAGCAGCCAAGAACAGAGACAGGGATGGCTAGCGGGAGCCAAAAACATTCAGTACTTC
TRBV11-2	-	TRBJ2-5	-	CASSFSDQETQYF	TGTGCCAGCAGCTTTTCCGACCAAGAGACCCAGTACTTC
TRBV28	once	TRBJ2-1	-	CASRRAAYNEQFF	TGTGCCAGCAGGCGGGCAGCGTACAATGAGCAGTTCTTC
TRBV25-1	few	TRBJ1-4	TRBD1	CASSGDRHNEKLFF	TGTGCCAGCAGTGGGGACAGGCATAATGAAAAACTGTTTTTT
TRBV7-9	-	TRBJ1-4	-	CASSLSGLVNEKLFF	TGTGCCAGCAGCTTAAGTGGTCTAGTTAATGAAAAACTGTTTTTT
TRBV15	-	TRBJ2-1	-	CATSSSLAGEQFF	TGTGCCACCAGCAGCTCTCTAGCTGGTGAGCAGTTCTTC
TRBV4-3	-	TRBJ2-2	-	CASSQGALTGVSGELFF	TGCGCCAGCAGCCAAGGGGCCTTGACGGGGGTCTCGGGGGAGCTGTTTTTT
TRBV18	-	TRBJ1-2	-	CASSPSQNTNYGYTF	TGTGCCAGCTCACCATCGCAGAACACCAACTATGGCTACACCTTC
TRBV6-5	-	TRBJ1-1	-	CASRDNRETEAFF	TGTGCCAGCAGAGACAACAGGGAAACTGAAGCTTTCTTT
TRBV27	-	TRBJ2-3	TRBD1	CASSFEGQGPSDTQYF	TGTGCCAGCAGTTTTGAGGGACAGGGTCCCTCAGATACGCAGTATTTT
TRBV3-1/TRBV3-2	-	TRBJ2-2	TRBD2	CASSPSGSNTGELFF	TGTGCCAGCAGCCCTAGCGGGAGTAACACCGGGGAGCTGTTTTTT
TRBV28	-	TRBJ2-7	-	CASRPPGTFYEQYF	TGTGCCAGCAGACCTCCCGGGACTTTCTACGAGCAGTACTTC
TRBV10-3	-	TRBJ2-1	TRBD2	CAISAKASGLNEQFF	TGTGCCATCAGTGCAAAGGCTAGCGGGTTGAATGAGCAGTTCTTC
TRBV7-2	-	TRBJ1-6	TRBD1	CASSLGGQGYSPLHF	TGTGCCAGCAGCTTAGGGGGACAGGGGTATTCACCCCTCCACTTT
TRBV28	-	TRBJ1-4	TRBD1	CASSSRRTGVEKLFF	TGTGCCAGCAGTTCTCGGAGGACAGGGGTGGAAAAACTGTTTTTT
TRBV27	-	TRBJ1-1	TRBD1	CASGYRGPSGTEAFF	TGTGCCAGCGGATACAGGGGCCCATCGGGAACTGAAGCTTTCTTT
TRBV13	-	TRBJ2-3	TRBD1	CASSRIQDRGKTQYF	TGTGCCAGCAGCAGGATCCAAGACAGGGGGAAAACGCAGTATTTT
TRBV7-9	-	TRBJ1-6	-	CASSLNPSSYNSPLHF	TGTGCCAGCAGCTTAAATCCCAGCTCCTATAATTCACCCCTCCACTTT
TRBV9	-	TRBJ2-2	TRBD2	CASSVALAGFTGELFF	TGTGCCAGCAGCGTAGCACTAGCGGGTTTCACCGGGGAGCTGTTTTTT
TRBV3-1/TRBV3-2	-	TRBJ1-4	-	CASSHGMGGSVASNEKLFF	TGTGCCAGCAGCCATGGAATGGGGGGGTCTGTTGCTTCTAATGAAAAACTGTTTTTT
TRBV9	few	TRBJ1-3	-	CASSVGALSGNTIYF	TGTGCCAGCAGCGTAGGAGCACTCTCTGGAAACACCATATATTTT
TRBV6-6	few	TRBJ1-1	-	CASSYSRGMNTEAFF	TGTGCCAGCAGTTACTCACGGGGTATGAACACTGAAGCTTTCTTT
TRBV3-1/TRBV3-2	-	TRBJ2-1	-	CASSQDGASLSWSYNEQFF	TGTGCCAGCAGCCAAGATGGAGCTAGCCTTAGTTGGTCCTACAATGAGCAGTTCTTC
TRBV29-1	-	TRBJ2-7	TRBD1	CSVRWGQEEQYF	TGCAGCGTTCGCTGGGGACAGGAGGAGCAGTACTTC